This TCR beta chain was profiled in a study of regulatory T cells in long-lasting Graves disease. Study context: In persistent Graves' disease, antithyroid drugs had been taken for over 5 years and TSH receptor antibodies stayed positive. Study results and limitations: Persistent disease favored TRBV28, TRBJ1-2 and TRBJ2-5. Peripheral blood was the sole material, not thyroid tissue.

Time point indicated: persistent/refractory GD, antithyroid drugs over 5 years with positive TRAb. Extracted RNA from PBMCs served as the source of the TCR library. The ends were cut back, 3 bases at V and 1 base at J, with 3 bases in the middle. CDR1 and CDR2 (germline): PRHDT, FYEKMQ (reference sequence). The CDR3 runs 13 residues. On this clonotype itself: Its antigen is unknown.

HTBI primers from iRepertoire and Arm-PCR of CDR3 regions yielded the TCR beta libraries. Authors' data handling: In the combined samples, 62 TRBV and 14 TRBJ segments were identified. Via MiXCR, TCRdb re-called the multiplex PCR reads, giving one row per CDR3 protein. The V and J calls and clone size come from TCRdb's table, not from the authors' own analysis. The repertoire includes some 370,000 distinct CDR3 sequences, more than 20% of them detected once, and around 30% sits in the top ten. This TCR was sampled from a woman aged 40-49 years with Graves disease. This specimen consisted of peripheral blood mononuclear cells (PBMCs), obtained when the disease was refractory, from a patient treated with antithyroid drugs. This chain connects TRBV13 to TRBJ2-2; no clear D. This chain's CDR3 is CASSFWNTGELFF. The CDR3, as DNA: TGTGCCAGCAGCTTCTGGAACACCGGGGAGCTGTTTTTT.